The T cell receptor (beta chain) under discussion was sequenced for a study of shared clonotypes between healthy human individuals (dated by TCRdb to about 2020). The study in broad terms: The cohort comprised a couple of women and a few men aged 18 to 49 years. For each donor, CD4 naive and CD4 memory were each given three plates, CD8 naive was given two plates, and CD8 memory was given one plate. The study deeply sequenced blood TCR repertoires of five healthy adults to estimate repertoire size and the extent of clonotype sharing between individuals. Different laboratories and diverse techniques were used to prepare libraries and sequence TCR repertoires, to increase sequencing depth and limit assay-specific biases. Each donor's leukapheresis produced roughly between roughly 0.85 and 9.5 billion PBMCs.

A word on this clone: The clone's antigen remains unknown. No much larger clone exists at a distance of one base, and base qualities are not known.

TCR CDR3 regions were amplified from genomic DNA by multiplex PCR using the deep immunoSEQ assay. Extracted genomic DNA from each cell subset was spread evenly across all wells of several immunoSEQ 96-well plates, with each plate serving as a replicate. For sorted subsets, each replicate PCR was loaded with roughly 0.2 ug genomic DNA, equivalent to 25,000 to 35,000 T cell genomes. The purified libraries were quantified using a Qubit 3.0 fluorometer, sized with a Bioanalyzer 2100, and then quantified again using the KAPA Library Quantification kit. Each immunoSEQ 96-well plate was sequenced on its own single-read 150-cycle Illumina NextSeq 550 flow cell. The authors' analysis ran thus. Because the immunoSEQ output held only junctional sequences and lacked quality scores, the filtering could not match the filtering applied to full-length reads. To assign V/J genes and CDR3, sequences were annotated against IMGT germline references using PyIR, a Python wrapper for IgBLAST v1.9. Reads with weak V/J assignments (E-value above 1e-6), missing CDR3, stop codons, out-of-frame junctions, or ambiguous translated residues were removed. V3J clonotypes were defined by identical inferred V gene, J gene, and CDR3 amino acid sequence. The percentage overlap between two repertoires was calculated by dividing the number of shared unique clonotypes by the size of the smaller repertoire. Three approaches were used to assess repertoire richness: RTK rarefaction, the Chao1 estimator, and Recon v2.1 estimates of unobserved clonotypes. For all TCRbeta clonotypes obtained by the gDNA method from several donors, generation probabilities were computed with OLGA. Not all clones reach the TCRdb copy of this immuneACCESS table, which keeps in-frame sequences only. Checked studies attribute under half of the gap to unresolved V genes and leave the rest unexplained. Clone size and V and J calls were adopted from that table, with D and trimming inferred from the DNA. The sample contains about 2.1 million clones, about 93% of them found a single time. Of the sample, roughly 1.7% is held by the ten largest clones.

General findings and caveats noted by the study authors: Because the study included only a small number of donors, the genetic and exposure-history diversity represented was limited. Naive subsets generally had larger estimated clonotype richness than memory subsets did. Sampling was limited to blood, and TCR repertoires in tissue likely differ from TCR repertoires in blood. Based on pairwise subsampling, the degree of clonotype sharing among donors was expected to be affected by sequencing depth. When a few donors were compared, the shared fraction of clonotypes was roughly 5% for naive CD4, around 4% for naive CD8, 2.3% for memory CD4, and around 0.4% for memory CD8. Even with the large sequencing depth, rarefaction of the sorted-subset datasets indicated that sequencing was incomplete. Compared with non-shared clonotypes, the clonotypes found in all four sorted-subset donors had higher generation probabilities.

For the CD8 naive samples, CD45RO-negative cells were positively selected for CCR7, yielding a CD45RA+CCR7+ population from which TemRA cells were excluded. The donors were healthy, HIV-negative adults with no recently reported acute infections or vaccinations. Only Caucasian adults living in Nashville, Tennessee, USA were represented among the donors. Blood was obtained by leukapheresis, after which PBMCs were separated by Ficoll-Histopaque density gradient centrifugation and cryopreserved in liquid nitrogen vapor phase. Analytical flow cytometry was used to check the purity and quantity of every magnetically sorted T cell population. From each sorted fraction, genomic DNA was isolated and quantified by UV absorbance on a Nanodrop 2000c. Per the germline V gene, MDHEN is the CDR1 and SYDVKM is the CDR2. Germline trimming amounts to 3 bases on V and 6 bases on J, with 2 as the count of junction bases outside the gene matches. Measured from the cysteine to the phenylalanine, the CDR3 is 14 residues long. Only the CDR3 portion is preserved as DNA: 42 bases, with reading frame beginning at the first base.

The sample consisted of naive CD8+ T cells from PBMCs. According to the study, the label for this sample's cell subset or site signals: CD45RA+CCR7+. Recombination joined TRBV28 with TRBJ2-1, with 10 bases aligning to TRBD2. This receptor was taken from a man younger than 35 in good health. Some clones in this sample may be carry-over from other donors' samples. The CDR3 sequence is CASSFGTSANEQFF. The DNA reads TGTGCCAGCAGTTTCGGGACTAGCGCCAATGAGCAGTTCTTC.